The 10 T cell receptor beta chains presented below share a single source sample, sequenced in a study of cytomegalovirus exposure and HLA in healthy donors. Method: immunoSEQ multiplex PCR; TCRdb's copy keeps in-frame clones and lacks some. The sample has some 170,000 clones, about 87% seen once; the top ten hold roughly 1.4%. The sample consisted of PBMCs. These TCRs come from a woman between 25 and 40 years old in good health and CMV-seronegative.

This chain uses TRBV7-9 with TRBJ1-1, with no clear D. The germline CDR1 and CDR2 sequences are SEHNR and FQNEAQ (reference sequence). CDR3 size: 12 residues. Trimming shortened V by 7 bases and J by 7 bases, and 13 bases separated the two germline ends. CDR3 loop: CASINGHSEAFF. Written as DNA, the CDR3 is TGTGCCAGCATCAACGGCCACAGTGAAGCTTTCTTT.

This chain connects TRBV30 to TRBJ2-1; 7 bases fit TRBD1. J was trimmed by 2 bases and V by 5 bases; bases with no gene match: 9. Per the germline V gene, CDR1 is GTSNPN and CDR2 is SVGIG (reference sequence). The CDR3 covers 15 residues. The CDR3: CAWETGVGTYNEQFF. The CDR3 DNA is TGTGCCTGGGAAACAGGGGTCGGGACCTACAATGAGCAGTTCTTC.

This chain links TRBV19 with TRBJ1-5; 8 bases align to TRBD1. The trim removed 6 bases at V and 7 bases at J, leaving 14 bases unmatched. CDR1 and CDR2 (germline): LNHDA, SQIVND (reference sequence). This CDR3 is built from 16 residues. The CDR3 nucleotides read TGTGCCAGTAGAGAGACAGGGGCAAGAACCCGGCAGCCCCAGCATTTT. Its protein is CASRETGARTRQPQHF.

This clone has only a few counts. The gene calls are TRBV7-2 and TRBJ2-7; 12 nucleotides line up with TRBD2. V was clipped by 1 base and J by 7 bases; unmatched bases: 8. CDR3 length: 16 amino acids. Germline V lookup: CDR1 SGHTA, CDR2 FQGNSA. This CDR3 is CASSLEGSLAGGEQYF. In DNA, the CDR3 is TGTGCCAGCAGCTTAGAGGGTAGTCTAGCGGGGGGGGAGCAGTACTTC.

CDR3 nucleotide sequence: TGTGCCAGCAGGCTCAGCGGGGCCTCCTACAATGAGCAGTTCTTC. It specifies CASRLSGASYNEQFF. The V gene is TRBV5-6, the J gene TRBJ2-1, with 7 nucleotides matching TRBD2. Germline lookup yields CDR1 SGHDT and CDR2 YYEEEE. CDR3 length equals 15 residues. J was trimmed by 0 bases and V by 5 bases; bases with no gene match: 5.

The rearrangement uses TRBV27 and TRBJ1-4; TRBD1 is a possible D gene (6 bases). CDR1 is MNHEY and CDR2 is SMNVEV in the germline V gene (reference sequence). Trimming took off 11 bases at V and 6 bases at J, with 16 bases between the two ends. The CDR3 loop spans 13 amino acids. The CDR3 sequence: CAAGQTYDEKLFF. The CDR3 region has the DNA TGTGCCGCCGGACAGACGTATGATGAAAAACTGTTTTTT.

A single count supports this clone. V gene TRBV5-6 combines with J gene TRBJ2-7, with D possibly TRBD1 on 6 matching bases. CDR3 length: 14 amino acids. Germline V gene sequence: CDR1 SGHDT, CDR2 YYEEEE. V was clipped by 3 bases and J by 3 bases, with 13 bases between them. As DNA, the CDR3 is TGTGCCAGCAGCTCTGACAGGCTAATCTACGAGCAGTACTTC. Residues: CASSSDRLIYEQYF.

The gene calls are TRBV2 and TRBJ2-7, with no clear D. The CDR3 runs to 14 residues. Germline lookup yields CDR1 SNHLY and CDR2 FYNNEI. V lost 6 bases and J lost 4, with 16 bases in between. The CDR3 here is CASRITENSYEQYF. The CDR3 DNA follows: TGTGCCAGCAGGATCACAGAGAACTCTTACGAGCAGTACTTC.

The V and J genes are TRBV5-1 and TRBJ2-5, with 7 positions matching TRBD1. Germline V lookup: CDR1 SGHRS, CDR2 YFSETQ. CDR3 size: 15 residues. J lost 1 base, V lost 4 bases, and 7 bases had no gene match. The CDR3 here is CASSRIGTAQETQYF. CDR3 in DNA: TGCGCCAGCAGCCGAATAGGGACAGCCCAAGAGACCCAGTACTTC.

The V gene is TRBV6-5, the J gene TRBJ2-2; 7 bases map to TRBD1. Trimming took 5 bases from V and 4 from J; bases not matched to a gene: 7. This CDR3 is 15 amino acids long. Germline CDR1 reads MNHEY; CDR2 reads SVGAGI. The CDR3 nucleotides read TGTGCCAGCAGTATGGGCAGACAGGGCACCGGGGAGCTGTTTTTT. This translates into CASSMGRQGTGELFF.